Listed below are T cell receptor beta chains from one sample, sequenced in a study of T cell changes during pregnancy in multiple sclerosis. Here immunoSEQ multiplex PCR was the method, and the copy in TCRdb shows in-frame clones only, minus some. The sample has approximately 80,000 clones; around 93% are singletons. This material consisted of peripheral blood, taken in the third trimester of pregnancy. The receptors shown here come from a female donor with multiple sclerosis, enrolled in a pregnancy study. Both conserved end residues are part of each CDR3. The order of the fields is CDR3 DNA, CDR3 protein, clone size, J gene, CDR3 length, V gene, D gene. D genes are given only for firm matches. Part of the rows lack a size; the others show once, few, many or a class for expanded clones.

cdr3_nt: TGTGCCAGCAGCTTATCGGGGAACACCGGGGAGCTGTTTTTT; cdr3_aa: CASSLSGNTGELFF; clone_size: .; j_call: TRBJ2-2; cdr3_length: 14; v_call: TRBV7-9; d_call: .
cdr3_nt: TGTGCCAGCAGCGCGGGGGGACTAGCGAATTACAATGAGCAGTTCTTC; cdr3_aa: CASSAGGLANYNEQFF; clone_size: .; j_call: TRBJ2-1; cdr3_length: 16; v_call: TRBV9; d_call: TRBD2
cdr3_nt: TGTGCCAGCAGCTCATCTGGACTAGCGGGGGGGGATACGCAGTATTTT; cdr3_aa: CASSSSGLAGGDTQYF; clone_size: .; j_call: TRBJ2-3; cdr3_length: 16; v_call: TRBV2; d_call: TRBD2
cdr3_nt: TGTGCCAGCTCACCCGGACTAGCGGGGATTGTTCGGGAGACCCAGTACTTC; cdr3_aa: CASSPGLAGIVRETQYF; clone_size: .; j_call: TRBJ2-5; cdr3_length: 17; v_call: TRBV18; d_call: TRBD2
cdr3_nt: TGTGCCAGCAGCCACCTTAGCGGGGGGCCCCCGCGGTATTTT; cdr3_aa: CASSHLSGGPPRYF; clone_size: once; j_call: TRBJ2-3; cdr3_length: 14; v_call: TRBV14; d_call: TRBD2
cdr3_nt: TGTGCCAGCAGTTACGTGGGGGGGGCCACAGATACGCAGTATTTT; cdr3_aa: CASSYVGGATDTQYF; clone_size: .; j_call: TRBJ2-3; cdr3_length: 15; v_call: TRBV6-5; d_call: .
cdr3_nt: TGTGCCAGCAGTAACGGTCCCTACGAGCAGTACTTC; cdr3_aa: CASSNGPYEQYF; clone_size: few; j_call: TRBJ2-7; cdr3_length: 12; v_call: TRBV6-5; d_call: .
cdr3_nt: TGTGCCAGCAGCGCAATGGGTCCCAGGGGTTACAATGAGCAGTTCTTC; cdr3_aa: CASSAMGPRGYNEQFF; clone_size: .; j_call: TRBJ2-1; cdr3_length: 16; v_call: TRBV9; d_call: .
cdr3_nt: TGTGCCAGCAGCCAAGGGGGAGGGACTGAGCAGTTCTTC; cdr3_aa: CASSQGGGTEQFF; clone_size: .; j_call: TRBJ2-1; cdr3_length: 13; v_call: TRBV14; d_call: TRBD2
cdr3_nt: TGCAGCGTGGCCCTAGCGGGGGGGCCTCAGACCCAGTACTTC; cdr3_aa: CSVALAGGPQTQYF; clone_size: .; j_call: TRBJ2-5; cdr3_length: 14; v_call: TRBV29-1; d_call: TRBD2
cdr3_nt: TGCAGCGCCGTGACAGCCTCCTACGAGCAGTACTTC; cdr3_aa: CSAVTASYEQYF; clone_size: .; j_call: TRBJ2-7; cdr3_length: 12; v_call: TRBV29-1; d_call: .
cdr3_nt: TGTGCCAGCAGCTTGAAGGGGGTGGGGACTGAAGCTTTCTTT; cdr3_aa: CASSLKGVGTEAFF; clone_size: once; j_call: TRBJ1-1; cdr3_length: 14; v_call: TRBV7-8; d_call: .
cdr3_nt: TGTGCCAGCAGCTTGGCCAGGTTCACAGATACGCAGTATTTT; cdr3_aa: CASSLARFTDTQYF; clone_size: .; j_call: TRBJ2-3; cdr3_length: 14; v_call: TRBV5-4; d_call: .
cdr3_nt: TGTGCCAGCAGCATAAATAAAGGGGACACCATATATTTT; cdr3_aa: CASSINKGDTIYF; clone_size: .; j_call: TRBJ1-3; cdr3_length: 13; v_call: TRBV7-3; d_call: .
cdr3_nt: TGTGCCAGCAGCCCCCCCGGGAGCGGGGCGATCAATGAGCAGTTCTTC; cdr3_aa: CASSPPGSGAINEQFF; clone_size: .; j_call: TRBJ2-1; cdr3_length: 16; v_call: TRBV9; d_call: TRBD2
cdr3_nt: TGTGCCAGCAGCTTGGATCCGGGAGTCTACAATGAGCAGTTCTTC; cdr3_aa: CASSLDPGVYNEQFF; clone_size: .; j_call: TRBJ2-1; cdr3_length: 15; v_call: TRBV5-6; d_call: .
cdr3_nt: TGTGCCAGCACCTCGGGGGGGGCGAACACTGAAGCTTTCTTT; cdr3_aa: CASTSGGANTEAFF; clone_size: .; j_call: TRBJ1-1; cdr3_length: 14; v_call: TRBV5-4; d_call: .
cdr3_nt: TGTGCCAGTCGCCGGGACAGGGAAGGAACTAACTATGGCTACACCTTC; cdr3_aa: CASRRDREGTNYGYTF; clone_size: few; j_call: TRBJ1-2; cdr3_length: 16; v_call: TRBV19; d_call: TRBD1
cdr3_nt: TGTGCCAGCAGCGTAGGTGTAGGGAGGGATGGCTACACCTTC; cdr3_aa: CASSVGVGRDGYTF; clone_size: .; j_call: TRBJ1-2; cdr3_length: 14; v_call: TRBV9; d_call: .
cdr3_nt: TGTGCCAGCAGCCAGGGACAGGGGGAGAACATTCAGTACTTC; cdr3_aa: CASSQGQGENIQYF; clone_size: .; j_call: TRBJ2-4; cdr3_length: 14; v_call: TRBV6-5; d_call: TRBD1
cdr3_nt: TGTGCCAGCAGTTACGGGACAGGTACGCAGTATTTT; cdr3_aa: CASSYGTGTQYF; clone_size: .; j_call: TRBJ2-3; cdr3_length: 12; v_call: TRBV2; d_call: TRBD1
cdr3_nt: TGTGCCAGCAGCTCAGGGGCTGAGCAGTTCTTC; cdr3_aa: CASSSGAEQFF; clone_size: once; j_call: TRBJ2-1; cdr3_length: 11; v_call: TRBV7-6; d_call: .
cdr3_nt: TGTGCCACGGGTATCGACAGGGGTAGGCATGAGCAGTTCTTC; cdr3_aa: CATGIDRGRHEQFF; clone_size: .; j_call: TRBJ2-1; cdr3_length: 14; v_call: TRBV15; d_call: TRBD1
cdr3_nt: TGTGCGAGCGGAGTAGGGAACACCGGGGAGCTGTTTTTT; cdr3_aa: CASGVGNTGELFF; clone_size: once; j_call: TRBJ2-2; cdr3_length: 13; v_call: TRBV5-6; d_call: .
cdr3_nt: TGTGCCAGTAGTTCCGGAGCCAAAAGACTGGGGAGAGGCTACGAGCAGTACTTC; cdr3_aa: CASSSGAKRLGRGYEQYF; clone_size: .; j_call: TRBJ2-7; cdr3_length: 18; v_call: TRBV19; d_call: .
cdr3_nt: TGTGCCAGCAGCTTGGTCAGGACAGGATCCTACGAGCAGTACTTC; cdr3_aa: CASSLVRTGSYEQYF; clone_size: .; j_call: TRBJ2-7; cdr3_length: 15; v_call: TRBV5-4; d_call: TRBD1
cdr3_nt: TGTGCCAGCAGTGAATTGCCCGGGACCGCGGGGGGTGAAAAACTGTTTTTT; cdr3_aa: CASSELPGTAGGEKLFF; clone_size: .; j_call: TRBJ1-4; cdr3_length: 17; v_call: TRBV6-1; d_call: .
cdr3_nt: TGTGCCTGGAGTCTGGGGGGGAGGAAAGATACGCAGTATTTT; cdr3_aa: CAWSLGGRKDTQYF; clone_size: once; j_call: TRBJ2-3; cdr3_length: 14; v_call: TRBV30; d_call: TRBD2
cdr3_nt: TGTGCCAGCAGCGTAGGTGGGACAGGGGGCTTGGACGAGCAGTACTTC; cdr3_aa: CASSVGGTGGLDEQYF; clone_size: .; j_call: TRBJ2-7; cdr3_length: 16; v_call: TRBV9; d_call: TRBD1
cdr3_nt: TGTGCCAGCAGCTTAGATGAGACTGAAGCTTTCTTT; cdr3_aa: CASSLDETEAFF; clone_size: .; j_call: TRBJ1-1; cdr3_length: 12; v_call: TRBV7-9; d_call: .
cdr3_nt: TGTGCCAGCAGTGCCGGGACAGCGAACAATGAGCAGTTCTTC; cdr3_aa: CASSAGTANNEQFF; clone_size: .; j_call: TRBJ2-1; cdr3_length: 14; v_call: TRBV6-5; d_call: TRBD1
cdr3_nt: TGTGCCAGCTCTCCCGACGGAGGGAATTCACCCCTCCACTTT; cdr3_aa: CASSPDGGNSPLHF; clone_size: .; j_call: TRBJ1-6; cdr3_length: 14; v_call: TRBV18; d_call: .
cdr3_nt: TGTGCCAGCAGCACAGGGGTCCGGATCTCAGATACGCAGTATTTT; cdr3_aa: CASSTGVRISDTQYF; clone_size: .; j_call: TRBJ2-3; cdr3_length: 15; v_call: TRBV7-8; d_call: TRBD1
cdr3_nt: TGTGCCAGCAGCCCCCAACGACAGGGTGCGTACTTC; cdr3_aa: CASSPQRQGAYF; clone_size: .; j_call: TRBJ2-5; cdr3_length: 12; v_call: TRBV28; d_call: TRBD1
cdr3_nt: TGTGCCAGCAGTTTCCCGTTTCTAAATCAGCCCCAGCATTTT; cdr3_aa: CASSFPFLNQPQHF; clone_size: .; j_call: TRBJ1-5; cdr3_length: 14; v_call: TRBV27; d_call: .
cdr3_nt: TGTGCCAGCAGCGTAGGGGGACAGGGCCTCTATGGCTACACCTTC; cdr3_aa: CASSVGGQGLYGYTF; clone_size: .; j_call: TRBJ1-2; cdr3_length: 15; v_call: TRBV9; d_call: TRBD1
cdr3_nt: TGTGCCAGCAGTTTCGGGGTGGCCGGCGAGCAGTACTTC; cdr3_aa: CASSFGVAGEQYF; clone_size: .; j_call: TRBJ2-7; cdr3_length: 13; v_call: TRBV28; d_call: .
cdr3_nt: TGCGCCAGCACCCACAGGAACACCGGGGAGCTGTTTTTT; cdr3_aa: CASTHRNTGELFF; clone_size: .; j_call: TRBJ2-2; cdr3_length: 13; v_call: TRBV5-1; d_call: .
cdr3_nt: TGTGCCAGCACGGGTTGGGAGACCCAGTACTTC; cdr3_aa: CASTGWETQYF; clone_size: .; j_call: TRBJ2-5; cdr3_length: 11; v_call: TRBV2; d_call: .
cdr3_nt: TGTGCCAGCAGTGACCCGGGACAGGGGGTCGGGAACACTGAAGCTTTCTTT; cdr3_aa: CASSDPGQGVGNTEAFF; clone_size: once; j_call: TRBJ1-1; cdr3_length: 17; v_call: TRBV25-1; d_call: TRBD1
cdr3_nt: TGTGCCAGCAGTTTCGAGGGAAATTCACCCCTCCACTTT; cdr3_aa: CASSFEGNSPLHF; clone_size: .; j_call: TRBJ1-6; cdr3_length: 13; v_call: TRBV28; d_call: .
cdr3_nt: TGTGCCATCGCGAGATCGAACACCGGGGAGCTGTTTTTT; cdr3_aa: CAIARSNTGELFF; clone_size: .; j_call: TRBJ2-2; cdr3_length: 13; v_call: TRBV6-5; d_call: .
cdr3_nt: TGTGCCAGCAGCCCGGGGGGCTCTCTTTACAATGAGCAGTTCTTC; cdr3_aa: CASSPGGSLYNEQFF; clone_size: .; j_call: TRBJ2-1; cdr3_length: 15; v_call: TRBV5-6; d_call: .
cdr3_nt: TGCGCCAGCAGTCACCACCGGGACAGGGCTTATGGCTACACCTTC; cdr3_aa: CASSHHRDRAYGYTF; clone_size: .; j_call: TRBJ1-2; cdr3_length: 15; v_call: TRBV23-1; d_call: TRBD1
cdr3_nt: TGTGCCAGCAGTCGCAGGGGGGAGGGCAATCAGCCCCAGCATTTT; cdr3_aa: CASSRRGEGNQPQHF; clone_size: .; j_call: TRBJ1-5; cdr3_length: 15; v_call: TRBV28; d_call: TRBD1
cdr3_nt: TGTGCCAGTTCCGCGGGACAGGTGTCTGGAAACACCATATATTTT; cdr3_aa: CASSAGQVSGNTIYF; clone_size: .; j_call: TRBJ1-3; cdr3_length: 15; v_call: TRBV19; d_call: TRBD1
cdr3_nt: TGTGCCAGCCGCTCTAGCGGGATGAACACCGGGGAGCTGTTTTTT; cdr3_aa: CASRSSGMNTGELFF; clone_size: .; j_call: TRBJ2-2; cdr3_length: 15; v_call: TRBV5-6; d_call: TRBD2
cdr3_nt: TGCGCCAGCAGCCGGACTAGCGCGACCTACGAGCAGTACTTC; cdr3_aa: CASSRTSATYEQYF; clone_size: .; j_call: TRBJ2-7; cdr3_length: 14; v_call: TRBV5-1; d_call: TRBD2